Shown below are 5 T cell receptor beta chains from a single sample sequenced in a study of regulatory T cells in long-lasting Graves disease. Assembly of TCR beta libraries relied on iRepertoire HTBI primers together with Arm-PCR of CDR3 regions. In TCRdb, the multiplex PCR reads were re-called with MiXCR into one record per CDR3 protein. The sample consists of some 400,000 distinct CDR3 sequences, under 15% of them appearing once. Time point defined: newly diagnosed GD, antithyroid drugs for less than 3 months. From PBMCs, RNA was extracted and then used to make the TCR library. This same sample was also taken into another study, of T cells in Graves' hyperthyroidism and ophthalmopathy.

Sample: peripheral blood mononuclear cells (PBMCs), taken at new diagnosis, from a patient treated with antithyroid drugs. The source is a woman aged 25 to 39 with Graves disease.

The chain uses TRBV4-1 and TRBJ2-7; 7 nucleotides match TRBD2. V lost 9 bases to trimming and J lost 1 base; unmatched junction nucleotides: 6. Looked up from germline, CDR1 is MGHRA and CDR2 is YSYEKL. This CDR3 comprises 13 residues. The CDR3 DNA reads TGCGCCAGGAGAGGGACTAATTCCTACGAGCAGTACTTC. Amino acids: CARRGTNSYEQYF.

This clonotype was found a few times. The chain joins TRBV7-2 to TRBJ2-3; TRBD2 agrees at 11 bases. Germline V gene data show CDR1 as SGHTA and CDR2 as FQGNSA. The CDR3 contains 15 residues. V lost 5 bases and J lost 5; bases outside the gene matches: 6. This CDR3 reads CASSPLAGGEDTQYF. The CDR3 DNA is TGTGCCAGCAGCCCCCTAGCGGGAGGTGAAGATACGCAGTATTTT.

The rearrangement uses TRBV28 and TRBJ1-4, with 7 bases aligning to TRBD1. The ends lost 5 bases at V and 2 bases at J; junction bases unmatched: 14. CDR3 length equals 18 residues. Germline lookup yields CDR1 MDHEN and CDR2 SYDVKM. The CDR3 spells CASSPPGNTGVTNEKLFF. For the CDR3, the DNA is TGTGCCAGCAGTCCTCCAGGAAATACAGGGGTTACTAATGAAAAACTGTTTTTT.

In its sample, this clonotype was seen a few times. The chain joins TRBV6-6 to TRBJ2-7; 7 bases fit TRBD2. The CDR3 is 16 amino acids. The V and J ends lost 0 bases and 4 bases, in that order; junction bases with no gene match: 9. Germline V gene data show CDR1 as MNHNY and CDR2 as SVGAGI (reference sequence). CDR3 protein: CASSYSSEAGRYEQYF. DNA for the CDR3: TGTGCCAGCAGTTACTCGAGTGAAGCGGGAAGATACGAGCAGTACTTC.

This clonotype came up many times. Mismatch with germline at one junction end may stem from a read error. The CDR3 bases are TGCGCCAGCAGCCCCGGGGCAGGGACCTACGGGCAGTACTTC. This translates into CASSPGAGTYGQYF. The gene calls are TRBV5-1 and TRBJ2-7, with D perhaps given as TRBD1 or TRBD2 (5 bases each). Germline lookup yields CDR1 SGHRS and CDR2 YFSETQ. The CDR3 is 14 amino acids.